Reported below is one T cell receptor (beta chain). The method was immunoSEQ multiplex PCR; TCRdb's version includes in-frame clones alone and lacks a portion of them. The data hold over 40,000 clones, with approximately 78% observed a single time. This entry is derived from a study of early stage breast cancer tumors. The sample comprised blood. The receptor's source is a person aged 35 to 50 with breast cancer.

The CDR3 DNA is TGTGCCAGCAGCTTACTAGCGGGGCAGTACAATGAGCAGTTCTTC. Amino acids: CASSLLAGQYNEQFF. The chain employs TRBV11-2 and TRBJ2-1, with TRBD2 matching over 9 bases. Germline assignment: CDR1 SGHAT and CDR2 FQNNGV. This CDR3 is built from 15 residues. V dropped 2 bases and J dropped 4; count of bases not matched to a gene: 3.